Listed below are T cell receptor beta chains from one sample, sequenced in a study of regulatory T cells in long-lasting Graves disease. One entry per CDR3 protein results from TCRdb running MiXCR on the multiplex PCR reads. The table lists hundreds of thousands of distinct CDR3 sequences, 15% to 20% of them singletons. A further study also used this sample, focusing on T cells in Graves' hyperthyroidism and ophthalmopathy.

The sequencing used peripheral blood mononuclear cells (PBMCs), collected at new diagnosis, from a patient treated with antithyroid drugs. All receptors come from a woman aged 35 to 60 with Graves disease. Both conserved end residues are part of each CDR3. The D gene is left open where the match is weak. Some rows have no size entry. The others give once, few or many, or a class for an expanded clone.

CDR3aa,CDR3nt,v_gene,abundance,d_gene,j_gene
CASSLSEGGGNSPLHF,TGTGCCAGCAGTTTATCGGAGGGCGGTGGAAATTCACCCCTCCACTTT,TRBV27,few,NA,TRBJ1-6
CASSLEGGSETQYF,TGCGCCAGCAGCTTGGAAGGGGGAAGTGAGACCCAGTACTTC,TRBV5-1,few,NA,TRBJ2-5
CASGHLGELFF,TGTGCCAGCGGCCACCTCGGGGAGCTGTTTTTT,TRBV11-3,NA,NA,TRBJ2-2
CASSPQGGTEKLFF,TGTGCCAGCAGTCCACAGGGGGGGACTGAAAAACTGTTTTTT,TRBV2,many,TRBD1,TRBJ1-4
CASSHPPGYEKLFF,TGTGCCAGCAGCCACCCCCCCGGGTATGAAAAACTGTTTTTT,TRBV16,many,NA,TRBJ1-4
CASSQRQIKTAGNTIYF,TGCGCCAGCAGCCAAAGACAGATCAAAACGGCTGGAAACACCATATATTTT,TRBV4-1,few,NA,TRBJ1-3
CASSRATMGQSYGYTF,TGTGCCAGCAGCCGTGCTACGATGGGGCAGTCATATGGCTACACCTTC,TRBV7-2,NA,NA,TRBJ1-2
CSALSLAEKLFF,TGCAGTGCTCTAAGCTTAGCTGAAAAACTGTTTTTT,TRBV20-1,NA,NA,TRBJ1-4
CASSLYPGQTNSPLHF,TGCGCCAGCAGCTTGTACCCGGGACAGACAAATTCACCCCTCCACTTT,TRBV5-1,NA,TRBD1,TRBJ1-6
CATSDRQPVPYGYTF,TGTGCCACCAGTGATCGCCAACCTGTCCCCTATGGCTACACCTTC,TRBV24-1,many,NA,TRBJ1-2
CASTGQGYEQYF,TGTGCCAGCACCGGACAGGGCTACGAGCAGTACTTC,TRBV6-1,many,TRBD1,TRBJ2-7
CASSLEGLGVPEAFF,TGTGCCAGCAGCTTAGAGGGGTTGGGAGTACCTGAAGCTTTCTTT,TRBV7-9,NA,NA,TRBJ1-1
CASSLTQLRYTF,TGTGCCAGCAGTTTAACACAGCTTCGTTACACCTTC,TRBV27,many,NA,TRBJ1-2
CSVPTNLETQYF,TGCAGTGTCCCGACAAACCTAGAGACCCAGTACTTC,TRBV20-1,many,NA,TRBJ2-5
CASSSYLTSGYEQYF,TGTGCCAGCAGTTCCTACCTGACTAGCGGTTACGAGCAGTACTTC,TRBV27,NA,TRBD2,TRBJ2-7
CSARADRGNLKTQYF,TGCAGTGCCAGGGCTGACAGGGGCAATTTAAAGACCCAGTACTTC,TRBV20-1,NA,TRBD1,TRBJ2-5
CARLRSGGPSGANVLTF,TGTGCCAGACTGAGGAGCGGGGGCCCCTCTGGGGCCAACGTCCTGACTTTC,TRBV2,NA,TRBD2,TRBJ2-6
CASSLFPGREKLFF,TGTGCCAGCAGCTTATTCCCAGGGAGGGAAAAACTGTTTTTT,TRBV7-9,NA,NA,TRBJ1-4
CASSPDPGGEKLFF,TGCGCCAGCAGCCCCGACCCGGGGGGCGAAAAACTGTTTTTT,TRBV4-1,few,NA,TRBJ1-4
CASSTDYQETQYF,TGTGCCAGCAGCACCGATTATCAAGAGACCCAGTACTTC,TRBV7-9,many,NA,TRBJ2-5
CATSDQTHNQYF,TGTGCCACCAGTGACCAGACGCATAACCAGTATTTT,TRBV24-1,few,NA,TRBJ2-3
CAIRGGDKGQPQHF,TGTGCCATCAGGGGTGGGGATAAGGGTCAGCCCCAGCATTTT,TRBV10-3,few,NA,TRBJ1-5
CATPAGGTNTGELFF,TGTGCCACTCCAGCGGGGGGGACGAACACCGGGGAGCTGTTTTTT,TRBV2,few,TRBD2,TRBJ2-2
CASSLEGQGGGYTF,TGCGCCAGCAGCCTAGAGGGACAGGGAGGAGGCTACACCTTC,TRBV4-1,many,TRBD1,TRBJ1-2
CAWSLEDRRIAEQFF,TGTGCCTGGAGTTTGGAGGACAGAAGAATCGCTGAGCAGTTCTTC,TRBV30,many,NA,TRBJ2-1
CASSWDRGETQYF,TGTGCCAGCAGCTGGGACAGGGGAGAGACCCAGTACTTC,TRBV5-5,NA,TRBD1,TRBJ2-5
CAWRRIQGPEQYF,TGTGCCTGGAGGAGGATCCAGGGACCCGAGCAGTACTTC,TRBV30,NA,NA,TRBJ2-7
CASSFQRGSGYTF,TGTGCCAGCAGTTTTCAGAGGGGAAGTGGCTACACCTTC,TRBV12-3/TRBV12-4,once,NA,TRBJ1-2
CASSFDRGDSGNTIYF,TGTGCCAGCAGTTTCGACAGGGGGGATTCTGGAAACACCATATATTTT,TRBV28,NA,TRBD1,TRBJ1-3
CASSLLSEQETQYF,TGTGCCAGCTCACTTCTCTCGGAACAAGAGACCCAGTACTTC,TRBV18,once,NA,TRBJ2-5
CASSQEKGGSWDTEAFF,TGTGCCAGCAGCCAAGAAAAAGGGGGGTCATGGGACACTGAAGCTTTCTTT,TRBV3-1,many,NA,TRBJ1-1
CSVEWPTDTQYF,TGCAGCGTTGAATGGCCCACAGATACGCAGTATTTT,TRBV29-1,few,NA,TRBJ2-3
CASIPEGQPSYEQYF,TGTGCCAGCATCCCCGAAGGGCAGCCTTCCTACGAGCAGTACTTC,TRBV6-2/TRBV6-3,many,NA,TRBJ2-7
CGTGTDNEQFF,TGTGGGACAGGGACGGACAATGAGCAGTTCTTC,TRBV6-1,few,TRBD1,TRBJ2-1
CASSLGGLQYGYTF,TGTGCCAGCAGTTTAGGGGGGCTGCAGTATGGCTACACCTTC,TRBV12-3/TRBV12-4,many,NA,TRBJ1-2
CASSSLTGGYNSPLHF,TGTGCCAGCAGTTCCCTGACAGGTGGCTATAATTCACCCCTCCACTTT,TRBV28,NA,NA,TRBJ1-6
CASSQVYSGGFSNEQFF,TGCGCCAGCAGCCAAGTATACAGCGGGGGATTTAGCAATGAGCAGTTCTTC,TRBV4-1,NA,TRBD2,TRBJ2-1
CASSPRGAEYEQYF,TGTGCCAGCTCGCCCAGGGGGGCGGAATACGAGCAGTACTTC,TRBV6-1,NA,NA,TRBJ2-7
CASSSGPAADTQYF,TGTGCCAGCAGTTCCGGGCCAGCGGCAGATACGCAGTATTTT,TRBV12-3/TRBV12-4,many,NA,TRBJ2-3
CASSLGANGEETQYF,TGTGCCAGCAGCTTAGGGGCGAACGGTGAAGAGACCCAGTACTTC,TRBV7-3,many,NA,TRBJ2-5
CASRKTGSTYNEQFF,TGTGCCAGCAGAAAGACAGGGAGTACCTACAATGAGCAGTTCTTC,TRBV27,NA,TRBD1,TRBJ2-1
CASSQGEYTQYF,TGTGCCAGCAGCCAAGGGGAATATACGCAGTATTTT,TRBV3-1,NA,NA,TRBJ2-3
CASRNLGLINEQFF,TGTGCCAGCAGAAACCTGGGACTCATCAATGAGCAGTTCTTC,TRBV6-1,NA,NA,TRBJ2-1
CASSLGTAIETQYF,TGTGCCAGCAGCTTAGGGACAGCTATCGAGACCCAGTACTTC,TRBV7-6,many,NA,TRBJ2-5
CASSFFTGTNSPLHF,TGTGCCAGCAGCTTCTTTACAGGGACTAATTCACCCCTCCACTTT,TRBV27,many,NA,TRBJ1-6
CAINRAAGTEAFF,TGTGCCATAAACAGGGCCGCGGGGACTGAAGCTTTCTTT,TRBV10-3,few,NA,TRBJ1-1
CASTITGETQYF,TGTGCCAGCACCATCACCGGGGAGACCCAGTACTTC,TRBV7-6,many,NA,TRBJ2-5
CSARTSGGADTQYF,TGCAGTGCTCGGACTAGCGGGGGGGCAGATACGCAGTATTTT,TRBV20-1,many,TRBD2,TRBJ2-3
CASSFGTSGANVLTF,TGTGCCAGCAGTTTCGGCACATCTGGGGCCAACGTCCTGACTTTC,TRBV28,many,NA,TRBJ2-6
CASSTTPRTGGKTQYF,TGTGCCAGCAGCACTACCCCTCGGACAGGGGGAAAGACCCAGTACTTC,TRBV6-2/TRBV6-3,many,TRBD1,TRBJ2-5
CASSPVGGEKNTEAFF,TGTGCTAGCAGCCCCGTGGGGGGGGAAAAGAACACTGAAGCTTTCTTT,TRBV7-7,NA,NA,TRBJ1-1
CSARDRGPWEQYF,TGCAGTGCTAGAGATCGGGGACCGTGGGAGCAGTACTTC,TRBV20-1,many,NA,TRBJ2-7